This T cell receptor beta chain originates from a study of neurological immune-mediated disorders. CDR3 length equals 15 residues. V lost 0 bases, J lost 2 bases, and 2 bases stayed unmatched. The V gene's germline CDR1 is SGDLS and CDR2 YYNGEE. This clonotype was recorded at least ten times. In TCRdb, the 5' RACE reads were re-called with MiXCR into one record per CDR3 protein. The table lists over 11,000 distinct CDR3 sequences, about 10% of them singletons, with under 25% in the top ten. The TCR was taken from a middle-aged woman in good health. Sequencing was carried out using PBMCs. The chain links TRBV9 to TRBJ2-5; 9 bases align to TRBD2. DNA for the CDR3: TGTGCCAGCAGCGTAGTAGCGGGGGCTCAAGAGACCCAGTACTTC. Translated: CASSVVAGAQETQYF. The whole variable domain, remainder taken from reference TRBV9 and TRBJ2-5, is DSGVTQTPKHLITATGQRVTLRCSPRSGDLSVYWYQQSLDQGLQFLIQYYNGEERAKGNILERFSAQQFPDLHSELNLSSLELGDSALYFCASSVVAGAQETQYFGPGTRLLVL.